A selection of T cell receptor beta chains follows, all from one sample in a study of cytomegalovirus exposure and HLA in healthy donors. Sequencing was performed with immunoSEQ multiplex PCR; in TCRdb, only in-frame clones are kept and a portion is missing. The listing records roughly 100,000 clones. Material for sequencing was PBMCs. These receptors were collected from a man aged 35-49 years in good health and CMV-seronegative. CDR3s include the opening cysteine and the closing phenylalanine or tryptophan. The D gene is left open where the match is weak.

v_gene: TRBV30; j_gene: TRBJ2-5; d_gene: TRBD2; CDR3nt: TGTGCCTGGAGTGTACTAGCGGGATCCACCCAGTACTTC; CDR3aa: CAWSVLAGSTQYF
v_gene: TRBV6-5; j_gene: TRBJ2-3; d_gene: NA; CDR3nt: TGTGCCAGCAGTCACGGACAGATCCCCACAGATACGCAGTATTTT; CDR3aa: CASSHGQIPTDTQYF
v_gene: TRBV7-6; j_gene: TRBJ2-5; d_gene: NA; CDR3nt: TGTGCCAGCAGCTTGCGGGGAAAGGGAAAGGAGACCCAGTACTTC; CDR3aa: CASSLRGKGKETQYF
v_gene: TRBV7-9; j_gene: TRBJ2-7; d_gene: NA; CDR3nt: TGTGCCAGCAGCTTAGCACAGAACTACGAGCAGTACTTC; CDR3aa: CASSLAQNYEQYF
v_gene: TRBV9; j_gene: TRBJ2-2; d_gene: TRBD2; CDR3nt: TGTGCCAGCAGCGTAGCCGGACTAGCGCCCACCGGGGAGCTGTTTTTT; CDR3aa: CASSVAGLAPTGELFF
v_gene: TRBV7-7; j_gene: TRBJ2-7; d_gene: NA; CDR3nt: TGTGCCAGCAGCGAGGACAGAAATACACTTCGATACTTC; CDR3aa: CASSEDRNTLRYF
v_gene: TRBV6-5; j_gene: TRBJ1-2; d_gene: TRBD1; CDR3nt: TGTGCCAGCAGTTACTCGAGTACAGGGGACTATGGCTACACCTTC; CDR3aa: CASSYSSTGDYGYTF
v_gene: TRBV4-3; j_gene: TRBJ2-1; d_gene: TRBD1; CDR3nt: TGCGCCAGCAGCCAAGATCTGACAGGGGAATTTTACAATGAGCAGTTCTTC; CDR3aa: CASSQDLTGEFYNEQFF
v_gene: TRBV18; j_gene: TRBJ1-1; d_gene: NA; CDR3nt: TGTGCCAGCTCACAACAGGAGAACACTGAAGCTTTCTTT; CDR3aa: CASSQQENTEAFF
v_gene: TRBV30; j_gene: TRBJ2-5; d_gene: NA; CDR3nt: TGTGCCTGGAGTCTCGGGACTCAAGAGACCCAGTACTTC; CDR3aa: CAWSLGTQETQYF
v_gene: TRBV27; j_gene: TRBJ2-1; d_gene: TRBD2; CDR3nt: TGTGCCAGCAGTTTAAGCGGGAGCTCCTACAATGAGCAGTTCTTC; CDR3aa: CASSLSGSSYNEQFF
v_gene: TRBV27; j_gene: TRBJ2-5; d_gene: TRBD1; CDR3nt: TGTGCCAGCAGTTTCCGACCGGAAGGGGGCAAAGAGACCCAGTACTTC; CDR3aa: CASSFRPEGGKETQYF
v_gene: TRBV28; j_gene: TRBJ2-4; d_gene: NA; CDR3nt: TGTGCCAGCATGATCACGCAAGGGGGAATGAGCTTC; CDR3aa: CASMITQGGMSF
v_gene: TRBV5-6; j_gene: TRBJ1-2; d_gene: NA; CDR3nt: TGTGCCAGCAGCTCTTCAGGGAATGGCTACACCTTC; CDR3aa: CASSSSGNGYTF
v_gene: TRBV28; j_gene: TRBJ2-3; d_gene: NA; CDR3nt: TGTGCCAGCACTCACCGGACAGATACGCAGTATTTT; CDR3aa: CASTHRTDTQYF
v_gene: TRBV6-4; j_gene: TRBJ2-2; d_gene: TRBD1; CDR3nt: TGTGCCAGCAGTGACTCGACAGGGTCCGGGGAGCTGTTTTTT; CDR3aa: CASSDSTGSGELFF
v_gene: TRBV27; j_gene: TRBJ1-1; d_gene: NA; CDR3nt: TGTGCCAGCAGTCCTCAGGGTTATGACACTGAAGCTTTCTTT; CDR3aa: CASSPQGYDTEAFF
v_gene: TRBV7-2; j_gene: TRBJ1-2; d_gene: TRBD1; CDR3nt: TGTGCCAGCAGCCGGGACAGGGACTATGGCTACACCTTC; CDR3aa: CASSRDRDYGYTF
v_gene: TRBV27; j_gene: TRBJ1-1; d_gene: TRBD1; CDR3nt: TGTGCCAGCCGGCCTGGGCAGGGGGCGCCGGGCGCTTTCTTT; CDR3aa: CASRPGQGAPGAFF
v_gene: TRBV7-9; j_gene: TRBJ2-7; d_gene: TRBD2; CDR3nt: TGTGCCAGCAGCCACGGGGGGTACTACGAGCAGTACTTC; CDR3aa: CASSHGGYYEQYF
v_gene: TRBV6-1; j_gene: TRBJ2-3; d_gene: TRBD2; CDR3nt: TGTGCCAGCGCAGGGACTAGCGGGGGGCCAGATACGCAGTATTTT; CDR3aa: CASAGTSGGPDTQYF
v_gene: TRBV7-2; j_gene: TRBJ1-4; d_gene: TRBD1; CDR3nt: TGTGCCAGCAGCTTAGCGGGACAGGGTCAAGAAAAACTGTTTTTT; CDR3aa: CASSLAGQGQEKLFF
v_gene: TRBV2; j_gene: TRBJ2-2; d_gene: NA; CDR3nt: TGTGCCAGCAGTGGAAGCGGAACCGGGGAGCTGTTTTTT; CDR3aa: CASSGSGTGELFF
v_gene: TRBV19; j_gene: TRBJ1-6; d_gene: NA; CDR3nt: TGTGCCAGTAGTCTGCGCCCCGAATCCTATAATTCACCCCTCCACTTT; CDR3aa: CASSLRPESYNSPLHF
v_gene: TRBV5-6; j_gene: TRBJ1-6; d_gene: TRBD1; CDR3nt: TGTGCCAGCAGCTTGGCCGGGACAGGGGTTAATTCACCCCTCCACTTT; CDR3aa: CASSLAGTGVNSPLHF
v_gene: TRBV6-5; j_gene: TRBJ1-5; d_gene: TRBD1; CDR3nt: TGTGCCAGCAGTCTCCAGGGGGTCGGTCAGCCCCAGCATTTT; CDR3aa: CASSLQGVGQPQHF
v_gene: TRBV5-6; j_gene: TRBJ1-6; d_gene: TRBD1; CDR3nt: TGTGCCAGCAGCATAGACAGGGCAGTTTCCCTCCACTTT; CDR3aa: CASSIDRAVSLHF
v_gene: TRBV28; j_gene: TRBJ2-1; d_gene: NA; CDR3nt: TGTGCCAGCAGTTTAGGCGAGGGATCCTACAATGAGCAGTTCTTC; CDR3aa: CASSLGEGSYNEQFF
v_gene: TRBV7-2; j_gene: TRBJ2-7; d_gene: TRBD1; CDR3nt: TGTGCCAGCAGCTTAGTTTCACAGGGGGATTTCTCCTACGAGCAGTACTTC; CDR3aa: CASSLVSQGDFSYEQYF
v_gene: TRBV30; j_gene: TRBJ2-2; d_gene: NA; CDR3nt: TGTGCCTGGAGGGCGGAGTCCACCGGGGAGCTGTTTTTT; CDR3aa: CAWRAESTGELFF
v_gene: TRBV4-1; j_gene: TRBJ2-5; d_gene: NA; CDR3nt: TGCGCCAGCAGCCAAGATGGGGGGGCCACTCAAGAGACCCAGTACTTC; CDR3aa: CASSQDGGATQETQYF
v_gene: TRBV2; j_gene: TRBJ2-2; d_gene: NA; CDR3nt: TGTGCCAGCAGTCGGGACAATCGGAACACCGGGGAGCTGTTTTTT; CDR3aa: CASSRDNRNTGELFF
v_gene: TRBV15; j_gene: TRBJ1-1; d_gene: TRBD1; CDR3nt: TGTGCCACCAGCAGAGTTAGGACAGGGTCCACTGAAGCTTTCTTT; CDR3aa: CATSRVRTGSTEAFF
v_gene: TRBV13; j_gene: TRBJ1-1; d_gene: NA; CDR3nt: TGTGCCAGCAGCTTAGTGGCAGGGGTCCCAAACACTGAAGCTTTCTTT; CDR3aa: CASSLVAGVPNTEAFF
v_gene: TRBV5-6; j_gene: TRBJ1-5; d_gene: TRBD1; CDR3nt: TGTGCCAGCAGCGCGGGACAGGGGGCCCCACCCCAGCATTTT; CDR3aa: CASSAGQGAPPQHF
v_gene: TRBV28; j_gene: TRBJ2-2; d_gene: TRBD2; CDR3nt: TGTGCCAGCAGGGGGGGGAGACACACCGGGGAGCTGTTTTTT; CDR3aa: CASRGGRHTGELFF
v_gene: TRBV2; j_gene: TRBJ1-5; d_gene: TRBD1; CDR3nt: TGTGCCAGCAGTGGTACAGGGGGCTCCGGCAATCAGCCCCAGCATTTT; CDR3aa: CASSGTGGSGNQPQHF
v_gene: TRBV19; j_gene: TRBJ1-4; d_gene: NA; CDR3nt: TGTGCCAGTAGTGGGCAGGGAAAAGAAAAACTGTTTTTT; CDR3aa: CASSGQGKEKLFF
v_gene: TRBV2; j_gene: TRBJ2-7; d_gene: NA; CDR3nt: TGTGCCAGCAGTGAAGAAGCTGCCGATTACGAGCAGTACTTC; CDR3aa: CASSEEAADYEQYF
v_gene: TRBV5-1; j_gene: TRBJ2-1; d_gene: NA; CDR3nt: TGCGCCAGCAGCTTAGGAGAGGTGGCCAATGAGCAGTTCTTC; CDR3aa: CASSLGEVANEQFF
v_gene: TRBV10-3; j_gene: TRBJ1-5; d_gene: TRBD1; CDR3nt: TGTGCCATCAGTGAGGCGACAGGGAGCAATCAGCCCCAGCATTTT; CDR3aa: CAISEATGSNQPQHF
v_gene: TRBV4-3; j_gene: TRBJ1-4; d_gene: NA; CDR3nt: TGCGCCAGCAACCGGGAGGACGAAAAACTGTTTTTT; CDR3aa: CASNREDEKLFF
v_gene: TRBV6-1; j_gene: TRBJ2-3; d_gene: NA; CDR3nt: TGTGCCAGCAGTGAAACCAGGGGTGGCACAGATACGCAGTATTTT; CDR3aa: CASSETRGGTDTQYF
v_gene: TRBV6-5; j_gene: TRBJ2-3; d_gene: TRBD1; CDR3nt: TGTGCCAGCAGTTACGCACAGGGGTATACGCAGTATTTT; CDR3aa: CASSYAQGYTQYF
v_gene: TRBV6-5; j_gene: TRBJ1-2; d_gene: TRBD1; CDR3nt: TGTGCCAGCACCGACAGGGTCGGTGGTGGCTACACCTTC; CDR3aa: CASTDRVGGGYTF
v_gene: TRBV5-3; j_gene: TRBJ2-5; d_gene: NA; CDR3nt: TGTGCCAGAAGCATTACAGGGGGGGAAGAGACCCAGTACTTC; CDR3aa: CARSITGGEETQYF
v_gene: TRBV19; j_gene: TRBJ1-6; d_gene: NA; CDR3nt: TGTGCCAGTAGTATTCGCCCGGGGGGTAATTCACCCCTCCACTTT; CDR3aa: CASSIRPGGNSPLHF
v_gene: TRBV21-1; j_gene: TRBJ1-5; d_gene: NA; CDR3nt: TGTGCCAGCAGCAAAACCGGAGGGAACCATAGCAATCAGCCCCAGCATTTT; CDR3aa: CASSKTGGNHSNQPQHF
v_gene: TRBV27; j_gene: TRBJ2-7; d_gene: NA; CDR3nt: TGTGCCAGCAGATTAGGCAGGGTATCGGGCTCCTACGAGCAGTACTTC; CDR3aa: CASRLGRVSGSYEQYF
v_gene: TRBV7-9; j_gene: TRBJ1-2; d_gene: TRBD1; CDR3nt: TGTGCCAGCAGCAGCGACAGGGCCCACCAACTCTCTAACTATGGCTACACCTTC; CDR3aa: CASSSDRAHQLSNYGYTF
v_gene: TRBV28; j_gene: TRBJ2-1; d_gene: NA; CDR3nt: TGTGCCAGCAGTCTTGATAAGAGGGCGGTGGGTAATGAGCAGTTCTTC; CDR3aa: CASSLDKRAVGNEQFF
v_gene: TRBV27; j_gene: TRBJ2-7; d_gene: NA; CDR3nt: TGTGCCAGCAGTTTAGGACATACCTACGAGCAGTACTTC; CDR3aa: CASSLGHTYEQYF
v_gene: TRBV27; j_gene: TRBJ2-7; d_gene: NA; CDR3nt: TGTGCCAGCAGTAACTCGGGCTACGAGCAGTACTTC; CDR3aa: CASSNSGYEQYF
v_gene: TRBV7-9; j_gene: TRBJ2-7; d_gene: NA; CDR3nt: TGTGCCAGCAGCCCCCAGCGTGGGGCGATAACCTTAGTCGAGCAGTACTTC; CDR3aa: CASSPQRGAITLVEQYF
v_gene: TRBV2; j_gene: TRBJ1-6; d_gene: TRBD1; CDR3nt: TGTGCCAGCAGTGTTATCTCGGACAGGGGCGACTTCCACTTT; CDR3aa: CASSVISDRGDFHF